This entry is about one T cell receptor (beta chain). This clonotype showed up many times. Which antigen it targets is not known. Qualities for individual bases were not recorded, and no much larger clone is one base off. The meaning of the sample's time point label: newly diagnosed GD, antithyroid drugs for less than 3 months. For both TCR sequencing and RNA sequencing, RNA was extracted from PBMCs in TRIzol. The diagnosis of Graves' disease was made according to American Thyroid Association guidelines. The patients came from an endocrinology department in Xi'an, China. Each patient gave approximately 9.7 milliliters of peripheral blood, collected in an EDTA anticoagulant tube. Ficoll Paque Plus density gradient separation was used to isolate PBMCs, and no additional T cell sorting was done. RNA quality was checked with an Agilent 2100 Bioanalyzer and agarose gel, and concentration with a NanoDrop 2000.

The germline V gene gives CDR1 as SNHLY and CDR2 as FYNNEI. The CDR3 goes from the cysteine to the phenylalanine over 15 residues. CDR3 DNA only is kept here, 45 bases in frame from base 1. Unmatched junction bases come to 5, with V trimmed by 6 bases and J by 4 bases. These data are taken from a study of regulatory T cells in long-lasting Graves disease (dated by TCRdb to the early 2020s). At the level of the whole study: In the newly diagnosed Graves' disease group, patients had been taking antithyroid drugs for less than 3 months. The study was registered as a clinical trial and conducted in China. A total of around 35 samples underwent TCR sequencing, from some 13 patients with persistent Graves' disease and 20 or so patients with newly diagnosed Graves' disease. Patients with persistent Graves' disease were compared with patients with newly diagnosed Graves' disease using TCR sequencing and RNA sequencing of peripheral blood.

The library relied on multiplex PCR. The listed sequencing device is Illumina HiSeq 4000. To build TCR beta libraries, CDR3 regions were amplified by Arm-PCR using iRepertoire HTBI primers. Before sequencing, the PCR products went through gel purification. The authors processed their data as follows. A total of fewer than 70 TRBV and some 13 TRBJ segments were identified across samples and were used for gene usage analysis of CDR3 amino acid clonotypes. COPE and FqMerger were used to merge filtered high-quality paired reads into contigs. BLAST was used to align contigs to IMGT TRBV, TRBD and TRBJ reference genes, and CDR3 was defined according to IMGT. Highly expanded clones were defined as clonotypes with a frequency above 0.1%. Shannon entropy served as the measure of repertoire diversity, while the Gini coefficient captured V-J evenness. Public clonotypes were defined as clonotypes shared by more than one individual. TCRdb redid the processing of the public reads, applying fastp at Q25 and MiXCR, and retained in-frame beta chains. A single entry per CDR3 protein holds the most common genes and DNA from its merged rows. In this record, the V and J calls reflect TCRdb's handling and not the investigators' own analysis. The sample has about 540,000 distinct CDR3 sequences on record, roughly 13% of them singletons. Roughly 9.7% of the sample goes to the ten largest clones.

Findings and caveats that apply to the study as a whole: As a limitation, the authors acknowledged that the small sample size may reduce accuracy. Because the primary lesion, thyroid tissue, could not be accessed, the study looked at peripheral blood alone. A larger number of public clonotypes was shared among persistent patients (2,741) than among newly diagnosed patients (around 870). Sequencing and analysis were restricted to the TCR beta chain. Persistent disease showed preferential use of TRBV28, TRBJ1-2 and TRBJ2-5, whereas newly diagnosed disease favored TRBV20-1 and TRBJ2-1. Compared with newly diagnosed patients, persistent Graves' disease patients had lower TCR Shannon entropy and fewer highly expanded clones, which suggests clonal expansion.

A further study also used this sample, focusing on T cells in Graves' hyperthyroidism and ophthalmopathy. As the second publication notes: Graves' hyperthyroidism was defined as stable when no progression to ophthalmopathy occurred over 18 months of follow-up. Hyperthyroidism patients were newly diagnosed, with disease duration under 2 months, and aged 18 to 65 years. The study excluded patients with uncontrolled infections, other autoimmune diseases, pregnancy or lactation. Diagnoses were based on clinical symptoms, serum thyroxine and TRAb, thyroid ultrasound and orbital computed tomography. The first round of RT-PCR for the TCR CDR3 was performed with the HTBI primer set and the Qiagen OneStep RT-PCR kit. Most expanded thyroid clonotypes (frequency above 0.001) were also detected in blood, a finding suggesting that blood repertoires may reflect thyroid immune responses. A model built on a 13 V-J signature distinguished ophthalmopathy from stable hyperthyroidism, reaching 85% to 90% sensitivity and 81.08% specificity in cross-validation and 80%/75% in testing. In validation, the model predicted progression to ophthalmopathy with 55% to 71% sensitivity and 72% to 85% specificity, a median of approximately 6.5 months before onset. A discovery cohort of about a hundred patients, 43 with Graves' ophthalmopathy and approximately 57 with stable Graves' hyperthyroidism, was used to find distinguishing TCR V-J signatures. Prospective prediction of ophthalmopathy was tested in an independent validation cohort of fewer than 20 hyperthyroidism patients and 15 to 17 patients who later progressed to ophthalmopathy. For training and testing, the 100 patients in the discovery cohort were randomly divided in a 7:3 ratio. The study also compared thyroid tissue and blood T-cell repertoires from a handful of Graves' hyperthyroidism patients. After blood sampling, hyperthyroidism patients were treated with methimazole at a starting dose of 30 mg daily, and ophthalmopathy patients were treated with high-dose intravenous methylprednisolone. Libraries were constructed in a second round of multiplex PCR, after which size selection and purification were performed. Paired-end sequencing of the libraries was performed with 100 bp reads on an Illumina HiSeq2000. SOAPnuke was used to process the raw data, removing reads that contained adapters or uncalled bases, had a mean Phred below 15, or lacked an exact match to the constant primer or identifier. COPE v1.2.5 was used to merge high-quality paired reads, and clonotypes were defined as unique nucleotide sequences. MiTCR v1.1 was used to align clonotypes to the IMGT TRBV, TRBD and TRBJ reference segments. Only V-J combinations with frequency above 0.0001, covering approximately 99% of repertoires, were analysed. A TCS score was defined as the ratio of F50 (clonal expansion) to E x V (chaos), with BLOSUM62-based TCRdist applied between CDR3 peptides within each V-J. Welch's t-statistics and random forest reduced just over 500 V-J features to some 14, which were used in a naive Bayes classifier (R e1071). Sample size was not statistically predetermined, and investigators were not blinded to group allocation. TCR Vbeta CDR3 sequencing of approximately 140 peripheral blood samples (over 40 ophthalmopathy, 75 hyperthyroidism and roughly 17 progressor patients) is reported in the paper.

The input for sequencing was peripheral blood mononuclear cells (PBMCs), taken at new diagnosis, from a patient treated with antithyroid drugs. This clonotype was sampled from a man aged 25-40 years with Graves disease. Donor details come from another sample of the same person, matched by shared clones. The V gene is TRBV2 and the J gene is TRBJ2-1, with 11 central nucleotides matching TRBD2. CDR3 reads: CASRGGLAGYNEQFF. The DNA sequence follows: TGTGCCAGCAGGGGAGGACTAGCGGGTTACAATGAGCAGTTCTTC.